This T cell receptor (beta chain) was recorded in a study of T-cell reconstitution after alpha-beta-depleted transplantation in children. The CDR3 sequence is 12 residues long. The ends were cut back, 4 bases at V and 3 bases at J, with 9 bases in the middle. The germline V gene encodes CDR1 SQVTM and CDR2 ANQGSEA. Unique molecular identifiers were incorporated when the TCRbeta library was constructed. MiXCR, applied by TCRdb to the PCR reads, yields one record per CDR3 protein. The data show about a million distinct CDR3 sequences, roughly 31% seen once. This sequence was found in a boy under three years old who had a stem cell transplant for SCID, so the T cells may come from the graft donor. Sequenced here: PBMCs, mostly from graft donor cells, sampled 360 days after TCRalphabeta/CD19-depleted stem cell transplant. The V gene is TRBV29-1, the J gene TRBJ1-2, with D unresolved. CDR3 sequence: CSVVGPYYGYTF. The DNA of the CDR3 is TGCAGCGTTGTCGGCCCCTACTATGGCTACACCTTC.